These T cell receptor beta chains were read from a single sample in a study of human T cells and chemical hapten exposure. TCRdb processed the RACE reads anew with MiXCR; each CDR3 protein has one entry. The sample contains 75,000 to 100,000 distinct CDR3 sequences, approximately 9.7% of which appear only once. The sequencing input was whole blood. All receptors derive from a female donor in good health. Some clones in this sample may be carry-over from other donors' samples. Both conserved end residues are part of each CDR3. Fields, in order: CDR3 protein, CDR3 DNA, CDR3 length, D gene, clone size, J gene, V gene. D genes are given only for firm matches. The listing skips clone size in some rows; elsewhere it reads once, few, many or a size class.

CDR3: CASSLGQVDSNQPQHF
DNA: TGTGCCAGCAGCTTAGGGCAGGTCGATAGCAATCAGCCCCAGCATTTT
length: 16
D: .
size: many
J: TRBJ1-5
V: TRBV7-9

CDR3: CASSRQGGSGELFF
DNA: TGTGCCAGCAGCCGACAGGGAGGGTCCGGGGAGCTGTTTTTT
length: 14
D: .
size: few
J: TRBJ2-2
V: TRBV6-1

CDR3: CASSLFSKETQYF
DNA: TGCGCCAGCAGCTTGTTCAGTAAAGAGACCCAGTACTTC
length: 13
D: .
size: .
J: TRBJ2-5
V: TRBV5-1

CDR3: CASSYGVEPLSGANVLTF
DNA: TGTGCCAGCAGTTACGGGGTGGAGCCTTTATCTGGGGCCAACGTCCTGACTTTC
length: 18
D: .
size: .
J: TRBJ2-6
V: TRBV6-2/TRBV6-3

CDR3: CASGTSDNNEQFF
DNA: TGTGCCAGCGGGACTAGCGACAACAATGAGCAGTTCTTC
length: 13
D: TRBD2
size: many
J: TRBJ2-1
V: TRBV12-3/TRBV12-4

CDR3: CASSQVNTEAFF
DNA: TGTGCCAGCAGCCAAGTCAACACTGAAGCTTTCTTT
length: 12
D: .
size: few
J: TRBJ1-1
V: TRBV3-1

CDR3: CASSLRGTQYF
DNA: TGTGCCAGCAGTTTGAGGGGTACGCAGTATTTT
length: 11
D: .
size: few
J: TRBJ2-3
V: TRBV28

CDR3: CASSEREGPYEQYF
DNA: TGTGCCAGCAGTGAACGGGAGGGCCCCTACGAGCAGTACTTC
length: 14
D: TRBD2
size: few
J: TRBJ2-7
V: TRBV6-1

CDR3: CASSQGNRQETQYF
DNA: TGCGCCAGCAGCCAAGGAAACAGGCAAGAGACCCAGTACTTC
length: 14
D: .
size: many
J: TRBJ2-5
V: TRBV4-1

CDR3: CASGEQGGTEAFF
DNA: TGCGCCAGCGGAGAACAGGGGGGGACTGAAGCTTTCTTT
length: 13
D: TRBD1
size: few
J: TRBJ1-1
V: TRBV5-1

CDR3: CASSWTGTGFFGGYTF
DNA: TGTGCCAGCAGTTGGACCGGGACAGGGTTTTTTGGAGGCTACACCTTC
length: 16
D: TRBD1
size: few
J: TRBJ1-2
V: TRBV27

CDR3: CASTGAGGSMPQHF
DNA: TGTGCCAGCACGGGGGCAGGTGGAAGTATGCCCCAGCATTTT
length: 14
D: .
size: many
J: TRBJ1-5
V: TRBV6-6

CDR3: CASSYTVTENTEAFF
DNA: TGTGCCAGCAGTTATACAGTAACAGAGAACACTGAAGCTTTCTTT
length: 15
D: .
size: few
J: TRBJ1-1
V: TRBV6-6

CDR3: CASRDQRGSYEQYF
DNA: TGTGCCAGCAGGGATCAGCGGGGCTCCTACGAGCAGTACTTC
length: 14
D: TRBD2
size: .
J: TRBJ2-7
V: TRBV6-6

CDR3: CASSFWRERVTGELFF
DNA: TGTGCCAGCAGCTTCTGGCGGGAGCGGGTCACCGGGGAGCTGTTTTTT
length: 16
D: TRBD2
size: many
J: TRBJ2-2
V: TRBV5-4

CDR3: CSAPTSTDTQYF
DNA: TGCAGTGCTCCCACTAGCACAGATACGCAGTATTTT
length: 12
D: .
size: .
J: TRBJ2-3
V: TRBV20-1

CDR3: CASSPPSPNEQFF
DNA: TGTGCCAGCAGTCCCCCTTCTCCCAATGAGCAGTTCTTC
length: 13
D: .
size: .
J: TRBJ2-1
V: TRBV28

CDR3: CASRKGEDTEAFF
DNA: TGTGCCAGCAGGAAAGGGGAAGACACTGAAGCTTTCTTT
length: 13
D: .
size: .
J: TRBJ1-1
V: TRBV7-9

CDR3: CSVVGAGGLSTDTQYF
DNA: TGCAGCGTTGTTGGAGCGGGAGGATTAAGCACAGATACGCAGTATTTT
length: 16
D: TRBD2
size: many
J: TRBJ2-3
V: TRBV29-1

CDR3: CATNSGGRDEQFF
DNA: TGTGCCACCAACTCCGGGGGTCGTGATGAGCAGTTCTTC
length: 13
D: .
size: .
J: TRBJ2-1
V: TRBV7-8

CDR3: CASRQLRGRPPYEQYF
DNA: TGTGCCAGCAGACAACTCAGGGGGCGGCCCCCCTACGAGCAGTACTTC
length: 16
D: TRBD1
size: many
J: TRBJ2-7
V: TRBV11-2

CDR3: CASNKTSGKPSYNEQFF
DNA: TGTGCCAGCAATAAGACTAGCGGAAAACCCTCCTACAATGAGCAGTTCTTC
length: 17
D: TRBD2
size: .
J: TRBJ2-1
V: TRBV6-4

CDR3: CSAKQGNSNQPQHF
DNA: TGCAGTGCCAAACAGGGGAATAGCAATCAGCCCCAGCATTTT
length: 14
D: TRBD1
size: few
J: TRBJ1-5
V: TRBV20-1

CDR3: CSASAVSVGERQYNEQFF
DNA: TGCAGTGCTAGTGCGGTGAGCGTTGGCGAGAGACAATACAATGAGCAGTTCTTC
length: 18
D: .
size: few
J: TRBJ2-1
V: TRBV20-1

CDR3: CASSQAGGAQAFF
DNA: TGTGCCAGCAGCCAAGCAGGGGGCGCTCAAGCTTTCTTT
length: 13
D: TRBD1
size: .
J: TRBJ1-1
V: TRBV3-1

CDR3: CASSLGQPTYNGQFF
DNA: TGTGCCAGCAGTTTGGGTCAGCCGACCTACAATGGGCAGTTCTTC
length: 15
D: .
size: .
J: TRBJ2-1
V: TRBV12-3/TRBV12-4

CDR3: CSASDLNYNEQFF
DNA: TGCAGTGCTTCGGACCTTAACTACAATGAGCAGTTCTTC
length: 13
D: .
size: many
J: TRBJ2-1
V: TRBV20-1

CDR3: CASSQSMGGSGEAFF
DNA: TGTGCCAGCAGCCAATCTATGGGAGGGAGTGGTGAAGCTTTCTTT
length: 15
D: .
size: many
J: TRBJ1-1
V: TRBV16

CDR3: CASSQDKLKLFF
DNA: TGCGCCAGCAGCCAAGATAAACTAAAACTGTTTTTT
length: 12
D: .
size: .
J: TRBJ1-4
V: TRBV4-1

CDR3: CASSPTTGKYEQYF
DNA: TGTGCCAGCAGCCCCACGACAGGGAAGTACGAGCAGTACTTC
length: 14
D: TRBD1
size: .
J: TRBJ2-7
V: TRBV7-9

CDR3: CASSLEGQGRSFF
DNA: TGTGCCAGCAGCTTAGAGGGACAGGGTCGATCTTTCTTT
length: 13
D: TRBD1
size: .
J: TRBJ1-1
V: TRBV7-2

CDR3: CASSLETAGDTQYF
DNA: TGCGCCAGCAGCTTGGAGACGGCGGGGGATACGCAGTATTTT
length: 14
D: .
size: many
J: TRBJ2-3
V: TRBV5-1

CDR3: CASSWDGNQETQYF
DNA: TGTGCCAGCAGTTGGGACGGGAACCAAGAGACCCAGTACTTC
length: 14
D: .
size: many
J: TRBJ2-5
V: TRBV28

CDR3: CASRTGHNIQYF
DNA: TGTGCCAGCAGGACGGGACATAACATTCAGTACTTC
length: 12
D: .
size: .
J: TRBJ2-4
V: TRBV28

CDR3: CASSLSGAANEQFF
DNA: TGTGCCAGCAGTCTTAGCGGGGCTGCGAATGAGCAGTTCTTC
length: 14
D: TRBD2
size: many
J: TRBJ2-1
V: TRBV28

CDR3: CASSAQTESYNEQFF
DNA: TGTGCCAGCAGCGCCCAGACAGAGTCCTACAATGAGCAGTTCTTC
length: 15
D: .
size: few
J: TRBJ2-1
V: TRBV7-9

CDR3: CASSLLHLVTGEKQPQHF
DNA: TGCGCCAGCAGCCTATTACATTTAGTGACAGGGGAGAAACAGCCCCAGCATTTT
length: 18
D: TRBD1
size: .
J: TRBJ1-5
V: TRBV4-1

CDR3: CASRKGGRQVEAFF
DNA: TGTGCCAGCAGGAAGGGGGGGAGACAGGTTGAAGCTTTCTTT
length: 14
D: .
size: many
J: TRBJ1-1
V: TRBV2

CDR3: CASSPRLAGVGEQFF
DNA: TGTGCCAGCAGTCCACGACTAGCGGGAGTAGGTGAGCAGTTCTTC
length: 15
D: TRBD2
size: few
J: TRBJ2-1
V: TRBV12-3/TRBV12-4

CDR3: CASTGAGATDTQYF
DNA: TGTGCCAGCACTGGAGCGGGAGCAACAGATACGCAGTATTTT
length: 14
D: TRBD2
size: .
J: TRBJ2-3
V: TRBV27

CDR3: CSASGNSGANVLTF
DNA: TGCAGTGCTAGTGGGAATTCTGGGGCCAACGTCCTGACTTTC
length: 14
D: .
size: .
J: TRBJ2-6
V: TRBV20-1